A single sample is the source of the 20 T cell receptor beta chains below, sequenced in a study of T-cell reconstitution after alpha-beta-depleted transplantation in children listed by TCRdb under 2016. In the paper's terms, the treatment or condition label means: allogeneic hematopoietic cell transplantation with graft depleted of TCRalphabeta T cells and CD19 B cells. The library came from PCR. The sequencing machine was an Illumina HiSeq 2500. To normalize quantification of the TCRbeta repertoire, the TCR libraries were built with molecular barcoding that relied on unique molecular identifiers. Through fastp at Q25 and MiXCR, TCRdb rebuilt clones from the public reads, retaining in-frame beta chains. Every distinct CDR3 protein forms one entry, paired with its most common genes and DNA. The sample data list fewer than 500,000 distinct CDR3 sequences, and 43% of these were observed just once. The top ten clones comprise 27% of the sample.

Sequencing used PBMCs, obtained before TCRalphabeta/CD19-depleted stem cell transplant. These receptors all come from a girl between 2 and 10 years old with aplastic anemia, due to receive a stem cell transplant.

The rearrangement uses TRBV15 and TRBJ2-1, with no clear D. This CDR3 contains 19 residues. Germline V lookup: CDR1 LNHNV, CDR2 YYDKDF (reference sequence). Trimming took off 0 bases at V and 2 bases at J, with 20 bases between the two ends. CDR3 sequence: CATSRDSAARWLAYNEQFF. CDR3 sequence (DNA): TGTGCCACCAGCAGAGATTCCGCTGCGCGGTGGCTAGCCTACAATGAGCAGTTCTTC.

The V and J genes are TRBV5-8 and TRBJ2-5, with D possibly TRBD2 on 7 matching bases. CDR1 is SGHTS and CDR2 is YDEGEE in the germline V gene. V gave up 0 bases and J gave up 5 bases, with 17 bases separating them. This CDR3 contains 16 residues. The CDR3 DNA sequence: TGTGCCAGCAGCTTGGGGGGGGGCCTCTCAGTGGAGACCCAGTACTTC. Protein: CASSLGGGLSVETQYF.

In its sample, this clonotype was seen many times. The rearrangement uses TRBV18 and TRBJ1-6; 7 bases line up with TRBD1. V shed 5 bases, J shed 17 bases, and the junction held 12 bases outside the gene matches. This CDR3 spans 13 amino acids. The germline V gene has CDR1 KGHSH and CDR2 LQKENI. The CDR3: CASSALTGQPFHF. CDR3 in DNA: TGTGCCAGCTCAGCCCTAACGGGACAGCCTTTCCACTTT.

The chain uses TRBV28 and TRBJ2-1, with TRBD2 identical over 11 bases. V lost 3 bases, J lost 10 bases, and 11 bases stayed unmatched. Germline loops: CDR1 MDHEN, CDR2 SYDVKM. The CDR3 sequence is 16 residues long. CDR3 sequence (DNA): TGTGCCAGCAGTTTTGTGCCGCTAGCGGGAGGCAGAGAGCAGTTCTTC. This sequence encodes CASSFVPLAGGREQFF.

This clonotype came up a few times. The gene calls are TRBV29-1 and TRBJ1-4; D call uncertain. The CDR3 spans 13 residues. From germline, CDR1 is SQVTM and CDR2 ANQGSEA. The germline V and J ends were trimmed by 4 bases and 0 bases, with 6 bases remaining between them. This CDR3 reads CSVGKATNEKLFF. The CDR3 region has the DNA TGCAGCGTTGGAAAGGCAACTAATGAAAAACTGTTTTTT.

The V call is TRBV6-1, the J call TRBJ2-5; TRBD2 aligns across 7 bases. Germline trimming cut 6 bases from V and 1 base from J; bases unmatched to any gene: 2. CDR3 size: 13 residues. Germline V gene lookup returns CDR1 MNHNS and CDR2 SASEGT. The DNA of the CDR3 is TGTGCCAGCAGGCGGGGGTTCCAAGAGACCCAGTACTTC. Its protein product is CASRRGFQETQYF.

This clonotype was observed a handful of times. This sequence joins TRBV5-1 and TRBJ2-7, with D perhaps TRBD1 (6 bases). This CDR3 is built from 15 residues. Germline CDR1 and CDR2: SGHRS and YFSETQ. With 4 bases removed from V and 3 bases from J, the gap between germline ends came to 17 bases. The CDR3 region is CASSLSQTGYYEQYF. The DNA of the CDR3 is TGCGCCAGCAGCCTGAGCCAGACAGGCTACTACGAGCAGTACTTC.

The sample holds many counts of this clonotype. The chain links TRBV19 to TRBJ1-5, with 10 positions matching TRBD1. The CDR3 spans 17 residues. The V and J ends lost 4 bases and 4 bases, in that order; junction bases with no gene match: 10. From germline, CDR1 is LNHDA and CDR2 SQIVND (reference sequence). CDR3 sequence reads: CASSTFRTGGVNQPQHF. As DNA, the CDR3 is TGTGCCAGTAGTACCTTCCGGACAGGGGGGGTAAATCAGCCCCAGCATTTT.

The gene calls are TRBV4-1 and TRBJ2-2; the D gene is possibly TRBD1 (5 bases). Germline values: CDR1 MGHRA, CDR2 YSYEKL. This CDR3 spans 15 amino acids. V was shortened by 0 bases and J by 5 bases, with 10 bases between the two germline ends. CDR3 in DNA: TGCGCCAGCAGCCAAGAAGGCAGGGAAACCGGGGAGCTGTTTTTT. Translated, it gives CASSQEGRETGELFF.

This chain links TRBV7-2 with TRBJ1-2, with D unclear. The germline CDR1 and CDR2 sequences are SGHTA and FQGNSA. The CDR3 contains 14 residues. V lost 5 bases and J lost 8, with 18 bases in between. DNA for the CDR3: TGTGCCAGCAGCCTTTTTGGGGAAGGAATGGGCTACACCTTC. Amino acids: CASSLFGEGMGYTF.

Only one count was recorded for this clonotype. This chain uses TRBV5-5 with TRBJ2-3; D perhaps matches TRBD2 (5 bases). The CDR3 spans 15 residues. V was clipped by 7 bases and J by 0 bases, with 15 bases between them. Germline V gene sequence: CDR1 SGHKS, CDR2 YYEKEE (reference sequence). The CDR3 DNA reads TGTGCCAGCGGCGAGCGGTTACCTAGCACAGATACGCAGTATTTT. As protein: CASGERLPSTDTQYF.

The chain joins TRBV7-2 to TRBJ1-1; TRBD1 is a possible D gene (6 bases). The CDR3 covers 13 residues. V lost 4 bases and J lost 7, with 13 bases in between. The germline CDR1 and CDR2 sequences are SGHTA and FQGNSA. The CDR3 region has the DNA TGTGCCAGCAGCTATCAGGGGAAGGGTGAAGCTTTCTTT. This gives the protein CASSYQGKGEAFF.

V gene TRBV4-1 combines with J gene TRBJ2-1; TRBD2 matches 10 bases. The CDR3 contains 16 residues. Germline trimming cut 3 bases from V and 8 bases from J; bases unmatched to any gene: 10. Per the germline V gene, CDR1 is MGHRA and CDR2 is YSYEKL. CDR3 coding DNA: TGCGCCAGCAGCCAGCCTACTAGCGGGATTAGGTATGAGCAGTTCTTC. Its protein product is CASSQPTSGIRYEQFF.

This clonotype was found a few times. The chain links TRBV7-2 to TRBJ2-3; TRBD2 matches 11 bases. Losses at the gene ends were 5 bases for V and 1 base for J; bases not matched to a gene: 2. This CDR3 has 15 residues. CDR1 is SGHTA, CDR2 FQGNSA, per germline. The CDR3 nucleotides are TGTGCCAGCAGCCCGACTAGCGGGGGCACAGATACGCAGTATTTT. This gives the protein CASSPTSGGTDTQYF. The entire variable domain, with the rest obtained from reference TRBV7-2 and TRBJ2-3, is as follows: GAGVSQSPSNKVTEKGKDVELRCDPISGHTALYWYRQSLGQGLEFLIYFQGNSAPDKSGLPSDRFSAERTGGSVSTLTIQRTQQEDSAVYLCASSPTSGGTDTQYFGPGTRLTVL.

In its sample, this clonotype was seen a few times. The chain is built from TRBV10-3 and TRBJ1-2; 7 bases agree with TRBD1. The CDR3 runs to 15 residues. CDR1 is ENHRY, CDR2 SYGVKD, per germline. V lost 4 bases to trimming and J lost 8 bases; unmatched junction nucleotides: 13. CDR3 sequence (DNA): TGTGCCATCAGTGCTGTACAAGGGGGCATCGAGGGCTACACCTTC. Amino acid sequence: CAISAVQGGIEGYTF.

This sequence joins TRBV6-1 and TRBJ2-3; 8 bases fit TRBD2. Germline V CDR1 and CDR2: MNHNS, SASEGT. The CDR3 covers 18 residues. J was trimmed by 2 bases and V by 6 bases; bases with no gene match: 16. The CDR3 bases are TGTGCCAGCAGCCCTACTGGACTAGCCCCCCCGAACACAGATACGCAGTATTTT. This encodes CASSPTGLAPPNTDTQYF.

V is TRBV5-1 and J is TRBJ2-3, with 7 bases fitting TRBD1. The CDR3 extends over 16 amino acids. The V and J ends lost 4 bases and 0 bases, in that order; junction bases with no gene match: 8. The germline V gene has CDR1 SGHRS and CDR2 YFSETQ. CDR3 residues: CASSPRTGTSTDTQYF. CDR3 nucleotides: TGCGCCAGCAGCCCCCGGACAGGAACCAGCACAGATACGCAGTATTTT.

The chain uses TRBV29-1 and TRBJ2-5; tentatively, D is TRBD2 (5 bases). Germline V gives CDR1 SQVTM, CDR2 ANQGSEA. Trimming pared 4 bases from V and 5 bases from J, leaving 17 bases between. There are 14 residues in the CDR3. CDR3: CSVVTGSRWETQYF. DNA for the CDR3: TGCAGCGTTGTCACGGGGTCGAGGTGGGAGACCCAGTACTTC.

The chain's CDR3 is CSESPRPNEQFF. CDR3 nucleotides: TGCAGTGAAAGCCCTCGACCCAATGAGCAGTTCTTC. J is TRBJ2-1 and V is TRBV20-1; D is unresolved. V dropped 7 bases and J dropped 6 bases, with 13 bases sitting between them. Germline CDR1 DFQATT, CDR2 SNEGSKA (reference sequence). The CDR3 is 12 residues long.

This chain uses TRBV20-1 with TRBJ2-2, with a possible D match to TRBD2 (6 bases). CDR1 DFQATT and CDR2 SNEGSKA come from the germline V gene (reference sequence). V lost 3 bases to trimming and J lost 7 bases, with 6 bases between them. The CDR3 is 11 amino acids. DNA for the CDR3: TGCAGTGCTAGCGGGGGCGGGGAGCTGTTTTTT. It specifies CSASGGGELFF.